This entry describes one TCR beta chain. The data were taken from a study of T cells after yellow fever vaccination. TCRdb fed the 5' RACE reads into MiXCR, producing one record per CDR3 protein. This repertoire shows 500,000 to 650,000 distinct CDR3 sequences, about 12% found once; its top ten account for 15%. The CDR3 sequence is 12 residues long. The germline V and J ends were trimmed by 6 bases and 6 bases, with 12 bases remaining between them. Germline V gene data show CDR1 as MDHEN and CDR2 as SYDVKM. The clonotype was recovered from a man younger than 40 who received the YFV17D yellow fever vaccine. The genes are TRBV28 and TRBJ2-7; D may be TRBD2 (5 bases). The sequencing here drew on PBMCs, taken on the day of the yellow fever booster vaccination. The CDR3 loop is CASSYITSEQYF. DNA for the CDR3: TGTGCCAGCAGCTACATTACTAGCGAGCAGTACTTC.